This T cell receptor beta chain is from a study of regulatory T cells in long-lasting Graves disease. Study-wide results and limits: TRBV28, TRBJ1-2 and TRBJ2-5 were favored in persistent disease.

The table lists this clonotype with many counts. Its antigen remains unknown. The V gene's germline CDR1 is KGHDR and CDR2 SFDVKD. Trimming took off 1 base at V and 6 bases at J, with 8 bases between the two ends. The CDR3 has 13 residues. Time point in this sample: newly diagnosed GD, antithyroid drugs for less than 3 months. After RNA was extracted from PBMCs, the TCR library was made from it. The patients included were those that came from an endocrinology department in Xi'an, China. The collection involved drawing nine milliliters of peripheral blood into EDTA tubes. Relying on iRepertoire HTBI primers and Arm-PCR of CDR3 regions, the team built TCR beta libraries. Via MiXCR, TCRdb re-called the multiplex PCR reads, giving one row per CDR3 protein. Here the sample spans roughly 410,000 distinct CDR3 sequences, over 12% being singletons. This sample was also put to use in a study of T cells in Graves' hyperthyroidism and ophthalmopathy.

V gene TRBV24-1 combines with J gene TRBJ1-1; tentative D call: TRBD1 (5 bases). The TCR originated in a woman aged 40 to 50 with Graves disease. Sequenced material: peripheral blood mononuclear cells (PBMCs), taken at new diagnosis, from a patient treated with antithyroid drugs. CDR3 region: CATSDLRGAEAFF. The CDR3 bases are TGTGCCACCAGTGATTTACGAGGGGCTGAAGCTTTCTTT.